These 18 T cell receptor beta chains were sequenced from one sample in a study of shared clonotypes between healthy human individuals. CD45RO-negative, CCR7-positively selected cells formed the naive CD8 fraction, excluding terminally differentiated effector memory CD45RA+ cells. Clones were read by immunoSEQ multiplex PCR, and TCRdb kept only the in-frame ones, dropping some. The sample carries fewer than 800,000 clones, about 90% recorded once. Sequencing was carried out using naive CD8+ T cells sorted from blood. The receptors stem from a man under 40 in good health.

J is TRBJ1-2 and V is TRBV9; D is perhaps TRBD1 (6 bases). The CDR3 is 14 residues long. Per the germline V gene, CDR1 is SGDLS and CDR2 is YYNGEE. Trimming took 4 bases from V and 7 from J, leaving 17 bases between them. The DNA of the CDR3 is TGTGCCAGCAGCTACGGGGGGGGCCAGGTTGGCTACACCTTC. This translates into CASSYGGGQVGYTF.

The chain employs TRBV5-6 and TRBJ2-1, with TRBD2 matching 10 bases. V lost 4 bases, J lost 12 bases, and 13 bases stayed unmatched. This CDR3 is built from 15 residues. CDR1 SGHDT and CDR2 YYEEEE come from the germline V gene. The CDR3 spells CASSQLVLAGVVQFF. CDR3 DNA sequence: TGTGCCAGCAGCCAGTTGGTGCTAGCGGGAGTTGTGCAGTTCTTC.

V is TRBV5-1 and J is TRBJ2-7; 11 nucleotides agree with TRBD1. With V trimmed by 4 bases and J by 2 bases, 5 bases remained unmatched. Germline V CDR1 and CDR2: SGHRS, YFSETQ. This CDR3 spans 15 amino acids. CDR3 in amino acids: CASSIEGQGAYEQYF. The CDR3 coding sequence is TGCGCCAGCAGCATAGAGGGACAGGGGGCCTACGAGCAGTACTTC.

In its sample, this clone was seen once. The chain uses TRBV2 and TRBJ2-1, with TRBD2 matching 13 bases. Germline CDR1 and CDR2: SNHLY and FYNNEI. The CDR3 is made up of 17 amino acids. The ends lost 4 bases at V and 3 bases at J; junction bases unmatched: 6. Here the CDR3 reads CASSAGTSGIFYNEQFF. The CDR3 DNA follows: TGTGCCAGCAGTGCAGGGACTAGCGGGATTTTCTACAATGAGCAGTTCTTC.

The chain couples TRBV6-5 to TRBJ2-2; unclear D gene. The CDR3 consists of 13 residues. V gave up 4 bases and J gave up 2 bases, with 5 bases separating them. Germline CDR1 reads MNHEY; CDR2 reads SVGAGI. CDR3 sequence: CASSSVNTGELFF. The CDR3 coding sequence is TGTGCCAGCAGTTCCGTTAACACCGGGGAGCTGTTTTTT.

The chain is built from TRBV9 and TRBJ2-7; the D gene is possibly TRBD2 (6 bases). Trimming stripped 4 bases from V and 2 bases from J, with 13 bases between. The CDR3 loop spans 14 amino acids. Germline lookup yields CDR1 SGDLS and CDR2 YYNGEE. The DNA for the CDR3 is TGTGCCAGCAGCAAGGAGGGGATCGCCTACGAGCAGTACTTC. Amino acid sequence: CASSKEGIAYEQYF.

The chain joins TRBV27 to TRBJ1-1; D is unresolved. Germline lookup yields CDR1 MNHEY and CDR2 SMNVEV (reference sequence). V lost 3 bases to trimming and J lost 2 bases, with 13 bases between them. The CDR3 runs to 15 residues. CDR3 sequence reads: CASSFSWQDNTEAFF. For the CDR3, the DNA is TGTGCCAGCAGTTTCTCGTGGCAGGACAACACTGAAGCTTTCTTT.

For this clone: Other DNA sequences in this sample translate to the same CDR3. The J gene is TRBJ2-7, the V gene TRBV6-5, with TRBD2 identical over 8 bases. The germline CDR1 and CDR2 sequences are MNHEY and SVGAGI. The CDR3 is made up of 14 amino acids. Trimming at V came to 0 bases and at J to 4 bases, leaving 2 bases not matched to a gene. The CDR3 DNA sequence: TGTGCCAGCAGTTACTCCAGCGGGAGTTACGAGCAGTACTTC. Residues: CASSYSSGSYEQYF.

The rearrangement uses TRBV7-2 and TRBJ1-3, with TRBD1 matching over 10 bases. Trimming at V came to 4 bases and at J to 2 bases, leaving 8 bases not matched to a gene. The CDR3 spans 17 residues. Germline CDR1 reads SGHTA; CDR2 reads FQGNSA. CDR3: CASSSPGQGSAGNTIYF. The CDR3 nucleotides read TGTGCCAGCAGCTCCCCGGGACAGGGGTCCGCTGGAAACACCATATATTTT.

The CDR3 reads CASSALAYEQYF. The CDR3 bases are TGTGCCAGCAGTGCCCTAGCTTACGAGCAGTACTTC. V is TRBV7-9 and J is TRBJ2-7; D possibly corresponds to TRBD2 (5 bases). Germline V gives CDR1 SEHNR, CDR2 FQNEAQ (reference sequence). Trimming cost V 6 bases and J 4 bases, with 10 bases left between them. This CDR3 has 12 amino acids. Full variable domain (missing parts from reference TRBV7-9 and TRBJ2-7): DTGVSQNPRHKITKRGQNVTFRCDPISEHNRLYWYRQTLGQGPEFLTYFQNEAQLEKSRLLSDRFSAERPKGSFSTLEIQRTEQGDSAMYLCASSALAYEQYFGPGTRLTVT.

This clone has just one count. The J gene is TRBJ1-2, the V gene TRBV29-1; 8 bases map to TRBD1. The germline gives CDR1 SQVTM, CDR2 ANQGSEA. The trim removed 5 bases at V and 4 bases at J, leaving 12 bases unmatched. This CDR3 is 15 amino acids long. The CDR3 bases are TGCAGCGTTCCTCACCGACAGGGGTTCGGCTATGGCTACACCTTC. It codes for CSVPHRQGFGYGYTF.

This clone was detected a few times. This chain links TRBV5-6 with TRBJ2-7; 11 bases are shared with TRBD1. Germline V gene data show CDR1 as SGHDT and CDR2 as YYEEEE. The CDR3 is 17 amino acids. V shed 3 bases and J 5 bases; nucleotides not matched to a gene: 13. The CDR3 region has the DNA TGTGCCAGCAGCTCCGACGAATGGGACAGGGGGAGTAACGAGCAGTACTTC. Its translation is CASSSDEWDRGSNEQYF. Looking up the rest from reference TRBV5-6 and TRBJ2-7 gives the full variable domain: DAGVTQSPTHLIKTRGQQVTLRCSPKSGHDTVSWYQQALGQGPQFIFQYYEEEERQRGNFPDRFSGHQFPNYSSELNVNALLLGDSALYLCASSSDEWDRGSNEQYFGPGTRLTVT.

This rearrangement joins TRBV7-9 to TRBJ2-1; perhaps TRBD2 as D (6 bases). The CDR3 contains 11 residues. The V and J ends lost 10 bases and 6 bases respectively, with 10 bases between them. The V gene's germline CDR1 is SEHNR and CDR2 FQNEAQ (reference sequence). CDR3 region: CAIDGGNEQFF. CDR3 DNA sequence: TGTGCCATCGACGGGGGCAATGAGCAGTTCTTC.

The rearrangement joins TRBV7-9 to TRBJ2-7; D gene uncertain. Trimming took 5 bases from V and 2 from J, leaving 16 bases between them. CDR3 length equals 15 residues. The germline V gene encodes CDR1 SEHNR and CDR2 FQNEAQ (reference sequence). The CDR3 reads CASSPHGKPTYEQYF. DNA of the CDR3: TGTGCCAGCAGCCCCCACGGAAAGCCCACCTACGAGCAGTACTTC.

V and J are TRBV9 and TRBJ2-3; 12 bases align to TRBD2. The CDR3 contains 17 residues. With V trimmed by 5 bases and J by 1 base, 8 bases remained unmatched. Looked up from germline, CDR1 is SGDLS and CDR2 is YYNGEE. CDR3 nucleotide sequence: TGTGCCAGCAGTCCGAGACTAGCGGGAGTCGGCACAGATACGCAGTATTTT. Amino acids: CASSPRLAGVGTDTQYF.

Here the CDR3 reads CASSYSSLRLDEQFF. The CDR3 region has the DNA TGTGCCAGCAGTTACTCCAGCCTGCGGCTGGATGAGCAGTTCTTC. The J gene is TRBJ2-1, the V gene TRBV6-6; no definite D call. Trimming took off 0 bases at V and 8 bases at J, with 14 bases between the two ends. Looked up from germline, CDR1 is MNHNY and CDR2 is SVGAGI (reference sequence). CDR3 length: 15 residues.

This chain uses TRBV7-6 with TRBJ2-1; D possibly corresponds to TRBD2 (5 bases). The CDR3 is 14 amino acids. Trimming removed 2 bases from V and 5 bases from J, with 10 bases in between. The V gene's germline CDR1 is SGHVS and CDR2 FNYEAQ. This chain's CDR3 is CASSLPGRHNEQFF. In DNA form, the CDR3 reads TGTGCCAGCAGCTTACCTGGGAGACACAATGAGCAGTTCTTC. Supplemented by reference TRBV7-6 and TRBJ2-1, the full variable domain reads GAGVSQSPRYKVTKRGQDVALRCDPISGHVSLYWYRQALGQGPEFLTYFNYEAQQDKSGLPNDRFSAERPEGSISTLTIQRTEQRDSAMYRCASSLPGRHNEQFFGPGTRLTVL.

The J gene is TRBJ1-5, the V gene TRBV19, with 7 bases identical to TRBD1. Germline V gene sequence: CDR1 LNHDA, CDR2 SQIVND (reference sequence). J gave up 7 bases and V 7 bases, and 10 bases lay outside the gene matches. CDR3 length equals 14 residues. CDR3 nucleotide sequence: TGTGCCAGTACCATTGGGACAGTCTCCCAGCCCCAGCATTTT. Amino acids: CASTIGTVSQPQHF.